The present T cell receptor beta chain was sequenced within a study of blood T cell repertoires in COVID-19. Study information: The study drew acute and convalescent COVID-19 samples from the United States, Italy and Spain. Sample material is recorded as cDNA or gDNA derived from T cells, B-cell-depleted T cells, or PBMCs.

Source study methods: Cell counts per sample came from amplifying reference gene primers. Using immunoSEQ multiplex PCR, the repertoire was profiled, and TCRdb retains in-frame clones only, with some absent. Clone size and V and J calls were adopted from that table, with D and trimming inferred from the DNA. Among 200,000 to 250,000 clones listed, 85% to 90% were seen once. The trim removed 5 bases at V and 7 bases at J, leaving 8 bases unmatched. CDR1 and CDR2 (germline): LNHDA, SQIVND (reference sequence). The CDR3 consists of 16 residues. This clone has a single count. This clonotype originated in a woman aged 55-70 years with acute or convalescent COVID-19. The V gene is TRBV19, the J gene TRBJ2-2; TRBD2 matches at 12 bases. The source material was peripheral blood. The CDR3 spells CASSRTSGALGGELFF. The CDR3 bases are TGTGCCAGTAGTCGGACTAGCGGGGCTCTTGGCGGGGAGCTGTTTTTT.